These T cell receptor beta chains were read from a single sample in a study of shared clonotypes between healthy human individuals. Data came from immunoSEQ multiplex PCR; TCRdb stores just in-frame clones and leaves some out. The sample records a few million clones, roughly 92% being singletons. The source material was naive CD4+ T cells sorted from blood. These receptors were obtained from a man in his late teens or twenties in good health. Each CDR3 is given with its conserved first and last residue. D genes are given only for firm matches. Part of the rows lack a size; the others show once, few, many or a class for expanded clones.

V	D	J	size	CDR3	DNA
TRBV27	TRBD1	TRBJ1-2	-	CASSSTGRYGYTF	TGTGCCAGCAGTTCGACAGGGCGCTATGGCTACACCTTC
TRBV7-2	-	TRBJ2-7	-	CASSPRVGGSSYEQYF	TGTGCCAGCAGCCCCCGTGTGGGGGGCAGCTCCTACGAGCAGTACTTC
TRBV19	-	TRBJ1-6	few	CASRGTGPLVGSYNSPLHF	TGTGCCAGTAGAGGTACCGGGCCCCTAGTGGGCTCCTATAATTCACCCCTCCACTTT
TRBV9	-	TRBJ1-3	-	CASSPLGEGTGNTIYF	TGTGCCAGCAGCCCTTTAGGGGAAGGTACTGGAAACACCATATATTTT
TRBV5-1	TRBD2	TRBJ2-1	-	CASSAGLAGGVGEQFF	TGCGCCAGCAGCGCGGGACTAGCGGGAGGTGTGGGTGAGCAGTTCTTC
TRBV4-2	TRBD1	TRBJ2-7	-	CASSQDAARTGDEQYF	TGTGCCAGCAGCCAAGATGCCGCTAGGACAGGTGACGAGCAGTACTTC
TRBV6-5	TRBD1	TRBJ1-5	-	CASKQQGTQPQHF	TGTGCCAGCAAACAACAGGGGACTCAGCCCCAGCATTTT
TRBV7-9	TRBD2	TRBJ2-3	-	CASSRGGSGTTDTQYF	TGTGCCAGCAGCCGGGGGGGTAGCGGAACCACAGATACGCAGTATTTT
TRBV30	-	TRBJ2-6	-	CAWSPGSLRVLTF	TGTGCCTGGAGTCCAGGTTCACTGCGGGTCCTGACTTTC
TRBV6-6	-	TRBJ2-7	-	CASSYSWAGEQYF	TGTGCCAGCAGTTACTCTTGGGCGGGGGAGCAGTACTTC
TRBV28	-	TRBJ1-2	-	CASSKDTSVGYTF	TGTGCCAGCAGCAAGGACACTTCTGTGGGCTACACCTTC
TRBV19	TRBD1	TRBJ1-4	-	CASSSPGQNEKLFF	TGTGCCAGTAGTTCACCGGGACAGAATGAAAAACTGTTTTTT
TRBV30	-	TRBJ1-4	-	CAWSSKGTNEKLFF	TGTGCCTGGAGTTCGAAGGGGACTAATGAAAAACTGTTTTTT
TRBV10-1	TRBD1	TRBJ1-2	-	CASSRDSYGYTF	TGCGCCAGCAGCCGGGACAGCTATGGCTACACCTTC
TRBV21-1	-	TRBJ1-2	-	CASSKGTQVRGEYGYTF	TGTGCCAGCAGCAAAGGTACCCAGGTGCGGGGTGAGTATGGCTACACCTTC
TRBV5-4	-	TRBJ2-3	-	CASSMPPSTDTQYF	TGTGCCAGCAGCATGCCTCCTAGCACAGATACGCAGTATTTT
TRBV6-6	TRBD1	TRBJ2-5	-	CASSKGAGGEETQYF	TGTGCCAGCAGTAAGGGGGCCGGTGGGGAAGAGACCCAGTACTTC
TRBV14	TRBD1	TRBJ1-1	-	CASRFTGDSNTEAFF	TGTGCCAGCAGGTTTACAGGGGACTCGAACACTGAAGCTTTCTTT
TRBV9	-	TRBJ1-6	-	CASSSPTGDSYNSPLHF	TGTGCCAGCAGCTCCCCCACAGGCGACTCCTATAATTCACCCCTCCACTTT
TRBV19	-	TRBJ2-1	-	CASSITPNEQFF	TGTGCCAGTAGTATCACTCCCAATGAGCAGTTCTTC
TRBV10-1	TRBD2	TRBJ2-2	-	CASSERGGRTGELFF	TGCGCCAGCAGTGAGCGAGGCGGGAGGACCGGGGAGCTGTTTTTT
TRBV5-1	-	TRBJ2-2	-	CASSLDGRGTGELFF	TGCGCCAGCAGCTTGGACGGGAGAGGCACCGGGGAGCTGTTTTTT
TRBV7-2	-	TRBJ2-3	-	CASSLVSLGASTDTQYF	TGTGCCAGCAGCTTAGTGAGCTTGGGGGCCAGCACAGATACGCAGTATTTT
TRBV25-1	-	TRBJ1-3	-	CASSEAGTGNTIYF	TGTGCCAGCAGTGAGGCGGGGACTGGAAACACCATATATTTT
TRBV28	-	TRBJ2-6	once	CASIGGSSGANVLTF	TGTGCCAGCATTGGAGGGAGCTCTGGGGCCAACGTCCTGACTTTC
TRBV9	-	TRBJ2-1	-	CASSVGRPSEQFF	TGTGCCAGCAGCGTAGGAAGGCCAAGTGAGCAGTTCTTC
TRBV19	-	TRBJ1-3	-	CASSDGYESSGNTIYF	TGTGCCAGTAGTGACGGGTACGAGAGCTCTGGAAACACCATATATTTT
TRBV9	TRBD1	TRBJ2-7	-	CASSVDGTGPYEQYF	TGTGCCAGCAGCGTAGACGGGACAGGGCCCTACGAGCAGTACTTC
TRBV6-1	TRBD1	TRBJ2-5	-	CASSTQGAREETQYF	TGTGCCAGCAGTACACAGGGGGCGAGGGAAGAGACCCAGTACTTC
TRBV11-2	TRBD2	TRBJ2-5	-	CASKTTWEGHRETQYF	TGTGCCAGCAAAACTACGTGGGAGGGCCACCGAGAGACCCAGTACTTC
TRBV4-1	TRBD1	TRBJ1-1	-	CASSQGDRGAMNTEAFF	TGCGCCAGCAGCCAAGGGGACAGGGGAGCGATGAACACTGAAGCTTTCTTT
TRBV10-3	TRBD2	TRBJ2-3	-	CAISESLAGGVTDTQYF	TGTGCCATCAGTGAGTCTCTAGCGGGAGGAGTGACAGATACGCAGTATTTT
TRBV29-1	-	TRBJ2-5	-	CSVYPAGVETQYF	TGCAGCGTTTACCCAGCCGGGGTGGAGACCCAGTACTTC
TRBV7-2	TRBD2	TRBJ2-2	-	CASSLMALAGGNTGELFF	TGTGCCAGCAGCTTAATGGCCCTGGCGGGAGGAAACACCGGGGAGCTGTTTTTT
TRBV4-3	-	TRBJ2-5	-	CASSLGTDQETQYF	TGCGCCAGCAGCCTTGGGACGGATCAAGAGACCCAGTACTTC
TRBV5-4	TRBD1	TRBJ2-3	-	CASSFSGQGTDTQYF	TGTGCCAGCAGCTTCTCGGGACAGGGCACAGATACGCAGTATTTT
TRBV6-6	-	TRBJ1-1	once	CASSFNSMNTEAFF	TGTGCCAGCAGTTTCAACTCCATGAACACTGAAGCTTTCTTT
TRBV5-8	-	TRBJ1-1	-	CASSLRIPEAFF	TGTGCCAGCAGCTTGCGGATACCTGAAGCTTTCTTT
TRBV5-1	TRBD1	TRBJ1-4	once	CASSLQGARVNEKLFF	TGCGCCAGCAGCTTACAGGGGGCGCGGGTTAATGAAAAACTGTTTTTT
TRBV9	-	TRBJ2-7	-	CASSVGRGAYEQYF	TGTGCCAGCAGCGTAGGCCGAGGGGCGTACGAGCAGTACTTC
TRBV5-1	-	TRBJ2-5	-	CASSLETWGSTRAQYF	TGCGCCAGCAGCTTGGAGACCTGGGGGTCTACTAGGGCCCAGTACTTC
TRBV11-2	-	TRBJ1-1	-	CASSSGISEAFF	TGTGCCAGCAGTTCCGGGATTTCTGAAGCTTTCTTT
TRBV18	-	TRBJ1-5	-	CASSPPYGTGGQPQHF	TGTGCCAGCTCACCACCTTATGGGACGGGAGGTCAGCCCCAGCATTTT
TRBV6-1	-	TRBJ1-2	-	CASSQDGYYGYTF	TGTGCCAGCAGTCAGGACGGATACTATGGCTACACCTTC
TRBV28	TRBD1	TRBJ2-7	-	CASSGRTGFKVFYEQYF	TGTGCCAGCAGTGGCCGGACAGGGTTTAAGGTGTTCTACGAGCAGTACTTC
TRBV6-5	-	TRBJ1-6	-	CASSSRNSPLHF	TGTGCCAGCAGTTCTAGAAATTCACCCCTCCACTTT